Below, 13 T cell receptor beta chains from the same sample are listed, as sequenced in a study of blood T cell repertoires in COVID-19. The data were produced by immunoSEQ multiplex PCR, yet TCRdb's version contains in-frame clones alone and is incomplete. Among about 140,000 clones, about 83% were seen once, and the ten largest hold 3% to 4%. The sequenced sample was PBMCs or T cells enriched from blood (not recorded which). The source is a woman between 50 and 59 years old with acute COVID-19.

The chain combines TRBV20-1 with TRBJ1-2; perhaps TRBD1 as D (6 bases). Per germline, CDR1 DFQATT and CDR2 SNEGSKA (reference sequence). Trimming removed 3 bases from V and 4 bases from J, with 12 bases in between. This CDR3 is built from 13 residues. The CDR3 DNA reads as TGCAGTGCTAGTCGACAGGCTTTCTATGGCTACACCTTC. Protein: CSASRQAFYGYTF.

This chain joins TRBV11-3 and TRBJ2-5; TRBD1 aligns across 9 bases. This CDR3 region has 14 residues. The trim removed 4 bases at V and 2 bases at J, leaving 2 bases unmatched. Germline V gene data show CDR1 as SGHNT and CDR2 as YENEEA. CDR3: CASSSGQGQETQYF. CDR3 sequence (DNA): TGTGCCAGCAGCTCCGGACAGGGGCAAGAGACCCAGTACTTC.

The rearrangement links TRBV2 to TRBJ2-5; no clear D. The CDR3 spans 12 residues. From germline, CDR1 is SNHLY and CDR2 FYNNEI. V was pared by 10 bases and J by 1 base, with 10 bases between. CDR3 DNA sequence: TGTGCCACGAGGCGGTTCCAAGAGACCCAGTACTTC. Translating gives CATRRFQETQYF. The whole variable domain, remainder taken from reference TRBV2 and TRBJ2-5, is EPEVTQTPSHQVTQMGQEVILRCVPISNHLYFYWYRQILGQKVEFLVSFYNNEISEKSEIFDDQFSVERPDGSNFTLKIRSTKLEDSAMYFCATRRFQETQYFGPGTRLLVL.

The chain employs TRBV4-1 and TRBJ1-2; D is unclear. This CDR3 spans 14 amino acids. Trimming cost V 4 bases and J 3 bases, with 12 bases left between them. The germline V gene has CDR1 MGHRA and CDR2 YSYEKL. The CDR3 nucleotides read TGCGCCAGCAGCCCTCAGAGGCTCTACTATGGCTACACCTTC. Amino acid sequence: CASSPQRLYYGYTF.

The CDR3 DNA is TGTGCCAGCCGGCCCGGACAGGAAACCTACGAGCAGTACTTC. Translated: CASRPGQETYEQYF. The chain uses TRBV28 and TRBJ2-7, with 7 bases identical to TRBD1. The junction had 9 bases not matched to a gene; V was cut back by 8 bases and J by 2 bases. Per germline, CDR1 MDHEN and CDR2 SYDVKM. The CDR3 spans 14 residues. Using reference TRBV28 and TRBJ2-7 for the parts outside the CDR3, the full variable domain is DVKVTQSSRYLVKRTGEKVFLECVQDMDHENMFWYRQDPGLGLRLIYFSYDVKMKEKGDIPEGYSVSREKKERFSLILESASTNQTSMYLCASRPGQETYEQYFGPGTRLTVT.

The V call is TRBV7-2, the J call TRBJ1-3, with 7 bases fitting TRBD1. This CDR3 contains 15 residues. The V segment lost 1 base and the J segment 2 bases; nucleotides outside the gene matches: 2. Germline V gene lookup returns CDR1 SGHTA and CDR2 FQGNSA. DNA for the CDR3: TGTGCCAGCAGCTTAGGACAGGGCCCTGGAAACACCATATATTTT. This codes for CASSLGQGPGNTIYF.

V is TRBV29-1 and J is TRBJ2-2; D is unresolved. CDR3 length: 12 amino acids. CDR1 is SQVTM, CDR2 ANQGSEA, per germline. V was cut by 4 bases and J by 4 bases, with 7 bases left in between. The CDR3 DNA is TGCAGCGTTGCCTGGAGCACCGGGGAGCTGTTTTTT. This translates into CSVAWSTGELFF.

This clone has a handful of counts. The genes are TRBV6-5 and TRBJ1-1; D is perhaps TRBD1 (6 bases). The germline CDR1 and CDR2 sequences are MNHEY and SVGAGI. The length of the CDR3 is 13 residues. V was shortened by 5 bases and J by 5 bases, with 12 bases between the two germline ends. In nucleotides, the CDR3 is TGTGCCAGCAGTCCTTCTGGACAGACTGAAGCTTTCTTT. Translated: CASSPSGQTEAFF.

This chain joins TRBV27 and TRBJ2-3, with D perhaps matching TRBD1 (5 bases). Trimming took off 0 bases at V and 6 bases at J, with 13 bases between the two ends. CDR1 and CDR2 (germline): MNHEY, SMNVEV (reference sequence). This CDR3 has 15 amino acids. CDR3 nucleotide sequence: TGTGCCAGCAGTTTATCGAGCAGGGTGGGGGATACGCAGTATTTT. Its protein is CASSLSSRVGDTQYF.

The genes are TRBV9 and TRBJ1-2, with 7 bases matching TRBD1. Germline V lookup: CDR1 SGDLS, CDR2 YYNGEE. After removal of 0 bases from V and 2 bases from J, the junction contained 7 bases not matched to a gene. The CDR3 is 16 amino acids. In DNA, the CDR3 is TGTGCCAGCAGCGTAGAGACAGGGCGGAACAACTATGGCTACACCTTC. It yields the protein CASSVETGRNNYGYTF. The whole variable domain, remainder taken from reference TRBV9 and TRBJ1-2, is DSGVTQTPKHLITATGQRVTLRCSPRSGDLSVYWYQQSLDQGLQFLIQYYNGEERAKGNILERFSAQQFPDLHSELNLSSLELGDSALYFCASSVETGRNNYGYTFGSGTRLTVV.

The DNA for the CDR3 is TGTGCCAGCAGCCAAGGGGGCGCGGACTATGGCTACACCTTC. Residues: CASSQGGADYGYTF. This chain joins TRBV16 and TRBJ1-2; D may be TRBD1 (6 bases). This CDR3 comprises 14 residues. V lost 2 bases and J 3 bases, leaving 10 bases between the germline ends. CDR1 and CDR2 from the germline V gene are KGHSY and FQNENV.

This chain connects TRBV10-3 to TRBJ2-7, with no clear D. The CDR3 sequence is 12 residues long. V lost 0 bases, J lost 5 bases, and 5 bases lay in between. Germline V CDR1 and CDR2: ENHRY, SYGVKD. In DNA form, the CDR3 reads TGTGCCATCAGTGAGTCGAGTGACGAGCAGTACTTC. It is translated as CAISESSDEQYF.

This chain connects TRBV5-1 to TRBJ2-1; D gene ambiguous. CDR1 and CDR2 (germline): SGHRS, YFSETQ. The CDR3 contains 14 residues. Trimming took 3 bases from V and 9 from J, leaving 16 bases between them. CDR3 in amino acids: CASSYGQGSGEQFF. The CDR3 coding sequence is TGCGCCAGCAGCTACGGCCAAGGCTCGGGTGAGCAGTTCTTC.